This TCR beta chain was obtained from a study of T cell responses to AZD1222 COVID-19 vaccine. CDR1 is SGHVS, CDR2 FNYEAQ, per germline. V gave up 2 bases and J gave up 1 base, with 6 bases separating them. The CDR3 contains 15 residues. Study findings and constraints: In the spike-specific TCR repertoire, nearly half reportedly target unmutated variant regions. Donors were mostly white British, more females; clonal diversity possibly underestimated.

Of note for this clone: Its specificity is not known.

Data came from immunoSEQ multiplex PCR; TCRdb stores just in-frame clones and leaves some out. The table records nearly 90,000 clones, around nine tenths of them present only once. This sequence originates from an adult who received the AZD1222 COVID-19 vaccine. This chain links TRBV7-6 with TRBJ2-6, with no clear D. The sequenced sample was peripheral blood, obtained 28 days after the second AZD1222 dose. The CDR3 loop reads CASSLWDSGANVLTF. In DNA form, the CDR3 reads TGTGCCAGCAGCTTATGGGATTCTGGGGCCAACGTCCTGACTTTC. The full variable domain, in which reference TRBV7-6 and TRBJ2-6 provide the parts outside the CDR3, is GAGVSQSPRYKVTKRGQDVALRCDPISGHVSLYWYRQALGQGPEFLTYFNYEAQQDKSGLPNDRFSAERPEGSISTLTIQRTEQRDSAMYRCASSLWDSGANVLTFGAGSRLTVL.